The rows below give T cell receptor beta chains drawn from one sample of a study of CXCR3-negative and CXCR3-positive naive CD8 T cells. TCRdb re-analyzed the 5' RACE reads; it lists each CDR3 protein once, without DNA. This table holds some 150,000 distinct CDR3 sequences. Sequenced input: naive CXCR3+ CD8+ T cells from blood. All receptors come from a human donor in good health. Some clones in this sample may be carry-over from other donors' samples. The CDR3 runs from the conserved cysteine through the conserved F or W.

CASSLNRRGVIGYTF	TRBV28	TRBJ1-2
CASSLTLANPGELFF	TRBV12-3/TRBV12-4	TRBJ2-2
CASSDRAPYEQYF	TRBV6-5	TRBJ2-7
CAISSRDRTQPQHF	TRBV28	TRBJ1-5
CASSDRDRVIGETQYF	TRBV7-9	TRBJ2-5
CSVEGLFPEQYF	TRBV29-1	TRBJ2-7
CSVLSDEGSSGANVLTF	TRBV29-1	TRBJ2-6
CASSAEEHQETQYF	TRBV7-6	TRBJ2-5
CASSQADRGLGLRTEAFF	TRBV3-1	TRBJ1-1
CASSTAGGRYEQYF	TRBV19	TRBJ2-7
CSVEGLSGGGINEQFF	TRBV29-1	TRBJ2-1
CASSETRYVPYNEQFF	TRBV10-1	TRBJ2-1
CASSPPWRERSYEQYF	TRBV18	TRBJ2-7
CASSFAGVGGAYEQYF	TRBV28	TRBJ2-7
CSAAGQGVMETQYF	TRBV20-1	TRBJ2-5
CASSQNGNIQYF	TRBV19	TRBJ2-4